This record concerns one T cell receptor beta chain sequence. Its antigen is currently not known. No much larger clone is present one base from it, and per-base qualities are unavailable. The source of the sample is a study of blood T cell repertoires in COVID-19 (dated by TCRdb to 2018 to 2021). About the study as a whole: Samples from collaborators originated in the United States, Italy and Spain and spanned both the acute and convalescent phases of COVID-19. The prospective study material was composed of cDNA or gDNA derived from T cells, B-cell-depleted T cells, or PBMCs. The dataset comprised deeply sampled blood TCRbeta repertoires from subjects exposed to, actively infected with, or recovered from COVID-19. The repertoires were released in a freely available public database intended as a resource for research on the immune response to SARS-CoV-2. The samples were drawn from the first 160 participants of the ongoing ImmuneRACE study and from 950 to 1,500 subjects provided by 6 global collaborators. The sample metadata nearly always contained a de-identified subject ID, COVID-19 status, age in years and sex. Where HLA class I and class II types were available, the types were taken from metadata supplied by the sample provider, not from assay-based typing. Broad study findings and their caveats: Clinical and demographic metadata were provided uncurated, with the amount varying by source and participant.

The CDR3 spans 13 residues, from the cysteine through the phenylalanine. The sequence is cut down to CDR3 DNA, 39 bases in frame from base 1. The trim is 5 bases for V and 1 base for J, with a gap of 8 bases between the germline ends. The immunoSEQ Assay, a bias-controlled multiplex PCR, was used to amplify TCRbeta CDR3 regions from genomic DNA. From the authors' description of their analysis: The number of nucleated cells in each sample was estimated from the amplification of reference gene primers within the assay. Sequence reads were collapsed and filtered to measure the absolute abundance of every unique TCRbeta CDR3 rearrangement. For each sample, productive Simpson clonality was calculated by taking the square root of Simpson's diversity index across productive rearrangements. As stored in TCRdb, this immuneACCESS dataset retains in-frame rearrangements with V and J assigned. A fraction of the clones does not appear; measured against another copy, unresolved V genes explain less than half of the discrepancy, and the remainder lacks a known reason. The V and J calls and clone size come from that table; D and trimming were worked out from the DNA. Within this sample are roughly 90,000 clones, with around 87% of them counted one time only. The top ten clonotypes cover about 5.1% of the sample.

Collaborating institutions collected whole blood in K2EDTA tubes following their own protocols. For TCRbeta analysis, collaborators shipped samples in one of three forms: frozen whole blood, isolated PBMCs, or DNA extracted from either of those sample types. The sequence was collected from a man aged 40-49 years with acute or convalescent COVID-19. The sample comprised peripheral blood. The chain couples TRBV12-3 or TRBV12-4 to TRBJ1-1; a weak D assignment points to TRBD1 (6 bases agree). This receptor has the CDR3 CASSTDRNTEAFF. The DNA sequence is TGTGCCAGCAGTACGGACAGGAACACTGAAGCTTTCTTT.